This TCR beta chain stems from a study of T cell repertoires in ileal Crohn's disease. Adults with ileal or ileocolonic Crohn's disease and an indication for resection were eligible. V was clipped by 3 bases and J by 3 bases; unmatched bases: 14. Germline V lookup: CDR1 LNHDA, CDR2 SQIVND (reference sequence). The CDR3 covers 18 residues. The table came from immunoSEQ multiplex PCR; TCRdb's copy has only in-frame clones and leaves some out. The sample includes thousands of clones, 74% of them seen just once. The chain joins TRBV19 to TRBJ2-3; TRBD2 aligns across 8 bases. The receptor was isolated from an adult with Crohn's disease. Material for sequencing was ileal tissue. The DNA of the CDR3 is TGTGCCAGTAGTATCTCCCACGCCCGGGGGGGGCCAACAGATACGCAGTATTTT. Translated, it gives CASSISHARGGPTDTQYF.